What follows are 32 T cell receptor beta chains derived from one specimen sequenced in a study of Ad26.COV2.S vaccination and SARS-CoV-2 variants. Indicated treatment: roughly 18 received Ad26.COV2.S at low or high dose, single or two shots; several received placebo; per-sample allocation not given. The samples were gathered on day 63 after the first injection of vaccine or placebo. Using immunoSEQ multiplex PCR, the repertoire was profiled, and TCRdb retains in-frame clones only, with some absent. The sample holds about 430,000 clones, more than 80% seen once. The specimen comprised peripheral blood, sampled in a trial of Ad26.COV2.S vaccine versus placebo. The receptors come from a person between 18 and 59 years old who received the Ad26.COV2.S COVID-19 vaccine or a placebo.

The chain combines TRBV6-2 or TRBV6-3 with TRBJ1-6; TRBD1 matches 7 bases. After removal of 4 bases from V and 8 bases from J, the junction contained 5 bases not matched to a gene. CDR3 length: 14 amino acids. Germline V CDR1 and CDR2: MNHEY, SVGEGT. CDR3 sequence: CASSWTGFDSPLHF. For the CDR3, the DNA is TGTGCCAGCAGTTGGACAGGATTTGATTCACCCCTCCACTTT.

J is TRBJ2-1 and V is TRBV6-5; 9 nucleotides match TRBD1. J gave up 7 bases and V 0 bases, and 7 bases lay outside the gene matches. This CDR3 has 16 residues. The germline CDR1 and CDR2 sequences are MNHEY and SVGAGI. The CDR3 spells CASSYSNRGLVNEQFF. CDR3 in DNA: TGTGCCAGCAGTTACTCGAACAGGGGGCTAGTTAATGAGCAGTTCTTC.

The chain links TRBV29-1 to TRBJ2-3, with D perhaps TRBD1 (6 bases). In germline, CDR1 is SQVTM, CDR2 ANQGSEA. V lost 5 bases to trimming and J lost 14 bases, with 14 bases between them. CDR3 length: 10 residues. CDR3 residues: CSVSAGVGYF. CDR3 nucleotides: TGCAGCGTTTCCGCAGGGGTCGGGTATTTT.

The V and J genes are TRBV2 and TRBJ2-7; D perhaps matches TRBD2 (6 bases). The germline V gene has CDR1 SNHLY and CDR2 FYNNEI. The CDR3 contains 13 residues. V dropped 8 bases and J dropped 4 bases, with 15 bases sitting between them. In nucleotides, the CDR3 is TGTGCCAGCTCCGGGACTTTATCTTACGAGCAGTACTTC. It translates to CASSGTLSYEQYF.

A note on this clone: The sample carries other DNA sequences with the same CDR3. This rearrangement joins TRBV29-1 to TRBJ2-1; 11 bases align to TRBD2. CDR3 size: 14 residues. Germline CDR1 and CDR2: SQVTM and ANQGSEA. V was clipped by 3 bases and J by 5 bases; unmatched bases: 3. This CDR3 is CSVEGLADDNEQFF. The CDR3 nucleotides are TGCAGCGTTGAGGGACTAGCGGATGACAATGAGCAGTTCTTC.

This chain links TRBV28 with TRBJ2-2; D not resolved. The CDR3 runs to 14 residues. Germline CDR1 MDHEN, CDR2 SYDVKM. The germline V and J ends were trimmed by 5 bases and 6 bases, with 13 bases remaining between them. The CDR3 coding sequence is TGTGCCAGCAGTCCCCCAGGCCGCCCCGGGGAGCTGTTTTTT. Translation: CASSPPGRPGELFF.

The chain links TRBV18 to TRBJ2-1; TRBD2 might be the D (5 bases). Germline V gene sequence: CDR1 KGHSH, CDR2 LQKENI. The germline V and J ends were trimmed by 6 bases and 4 bases, with 19 bases remaining between them. The CDR3 runs to 16 residues. CDR3 sequence (DNA): TGTGCCAGCTCCCTGAGGCGGGCCGGGCAATACAATGAGCAGTTCTTC. Its protein product is CASSLRRAGQYNEQFF.

This clone came up once. The chain couples TRBV3-1 (or the pseudogene TRBV3-2) to TRBJ1-1, with TRBD1 matching over 7 bases. This CDR3 has 16 amino acids. Germline CDR1 and CDR2: LGHDT and YNNKEL (reference sequence). Trimming took 3 bases from V and 6 from J; bases not matched to a gene: 13. This CDR3 is CASSQGRLDRIPEAFF. As DNA, the CDR3 is TGTGCCAGCAGCCAGGGGCGATTGGACAGGATCCCTGAAGCTTTCTTT.

The chain carries TRBV6-5 and TRBJ2-7; maybe TRBD2 (7 bases). Trimming removed 0 bases from V and 3 bases from J, with 12 bases in between. The CDR3 spans 15 residues. The germline gives CDR1 MNHEY, CDR2 SVGAGI. CDR3 region: CASSYSGRGDYEQYF. The CDR3 nucleotides are TGTGCCAGCAGTTACTCAGGGAGGGGGGACTACGAGCAGTACTTC.

This chain connects TRBV6-2 or TRBV6-3 to TRBJ2-7; 10 bases line up with TRBD1. V trimming: 6 bases; J trimming: 6 bases; junction bases outside the gene matches: 8. The CDR3 runs to 14 residues. The germline V gene encodes CDR1 MNHEY and CDR2 SVGEGT. The CDR3 region has the DNA TGTGCCAGCAGCTCCGGGACAGGGGTCAGCGAGCAGTACTTC. It codes for CASSSGTGVSEQYF.

The CDR3 here is CASSEIRASSYNEQFF. The CDR3, as DNA: TGTGCCAGCAGTGAAATAAGGGCTAGCTCCTACAATGAGCAGTTCTTC. The chain uses TRBV2 and TRBJ2-1; no definite D call. In germline, CDR1 is SNHLY, CDR2 FYNNEI. The V end lost 2 bases, the J end lost 0 bases, and 11 bases lay between the germline ends. This CDR3 is 16 amino acids long.

The chain recombines TRBV11-2 with TRBJ2-1, with unresolved D. The germline V gene has CDR1 SGHAT and CDR2 FQNNGV. CDR3 length: 14 amino acids. Trimming removed 1 base from V and 10 bases from J, with 14 bases in between. CDR3 region: CASSLGPDVGEQFF. Here the CDR3 DNA reads TGTGCCAGCAGCTTAGGGCCGGACGTTGGAGAGCAGTTCTTC.

V usage is TRBV13 and J usage is TRBJ1-6, with 7 bases fitting TRBD1. Losses at the gene ends were 0 bases for V and 9 bases for J; bases not matched to a gene: 11. Germline-derived CDR1 and CDR2 are PRHDT and FYEKMQ (reference sequence). The CDR3 is 17 residues long. The CDR3 coding sequence is TGTGCCAGCAGCTTAGGGCCCCCTCGACAGGGTCGTTCACCCCTCCACTTT. It specifies CASSLGPPRQGRSPLHF.

This clone was found once. The chain carries TRBV2 and TRBJ1-1, with D perhaps TRBD1 (5 bases). This CDR3 comprises 14 residues. The germline V and J ends were trimmed by 5 bases and 3 bases, with 13 bases remaining between them. Germline assignment: CDR1 SNHLY and CDR2 FYNNEI. CDR3 sequence (DNA): TGTGCCAGCAGTTCGGGGGGGGATTACACTGAAGCTTTCTTT. The encoded protein is CASSSGGDYTEAFF.

The chain has TRBV12-2 and TRBJ2-3; no check of the table's D call, TRBD2, against the DNA was made. TRBV12-2 is deemed a pseudogene. The CDR3 sequence is 19 residues long. The CDR3 reads CASRCPGYGSSYSTDTQYF. CDR3 nucleotide sequence: TGTGCAAGTCGCTGTCCGGGGTATGGGTCTTCTTATAGCACAGATACGCAGTATTTT.

The V call is TRBV5-1, the J call TRBJ2-3; D gene uncertain. CDR1 is SGHRS and CDR2 is YFSETQ in the germline V gene. The CDR3 is made up of 15 amino acids. Trimming removed 0 bases from V and 4 bases from J, with 12 bases in between. CDR3 sequence reads: CASSLDGPSADTQYF. For the CDR3, the DNA is TGCGCCAGCAGCTTGGACGGACCGAGCGCAGATACGCAGTATTTT.

The V call is TRBV6-2 or TRBV6-3, the J call TRBJ1-5, with 10 nucleotides matching TRBD1. Germline CDR1 and CDR2: MNHEY and SVGEGT. This CDR3 spans 17 amino acids. The junction had 5 bases not matched to a gene; V was cut back by 2 bases and J by 1 base. CDR3 protein: CASSYTTGGGSNQPQHF. The CDR3 DNA follows: TGTGCCAGCAGTTACACGACAGGGGGCGGCAGCAATCAGCCCCAGCATTTT.

The CDR3 loop is CASSPPPGQGNYGYTF. The CDR3 region has the DNA TGTGCCAGCAGCCCGCCTCCGGGACAGGGTAACTATGGCTACACCTTC. The chain combines TRBV7-8 with TRBJ1-2; TRBD1 matches at 9 bases. The CDR3 contains 16 residues. Per germline, CDR1 SGHVS and CDR2 FQNEAQ. V dropped 5 bases and J dropped 1; count of bases not matched to a gene: 8.

For this clone: Within the sample, other DNA sequences also encode this same CDR3. This sequence joins TRBV6-2 or TRBV6-3 and TRBJ2-7, with unresolved D. This CDR3 is 11 amino acids long. The germline V gene has CDR1 MNHEY and CDR2 SVGEGT. The V and J ends lost 2 bases and 4 bases respectively, with 3 bases between them. CDR3 protein: CASSYVYEQYF. The CDR3, as DNA: TGTGCCAGCAGTTACGTTTACGAGCAGTACTTC.

The rearrangement links TRBV5-1 to TRBJ1-1, with a possible D match to TRBD1 (5 bases). Germline V gives CDR1 SGHRS, CDR2 YFSETQ. The CDR3 sequence is 15 residues long. Trimming removed 0 bases at V and 5 bases at J, with 14 bases between. For the CDR3, the DNA is TGCGCCAGCAGCTTGGCGGACACTTTTCGGACTGAAGCTTTCTTT. It specifies CASSLADTFRTEAFF. The variable domain in full, completed from reference TRBV5-1 and TRBJ1-1, reads KAGVTQTPRYLIKTRGQQVTLSCSPISGHRSVSWYQQTPGQGLQFLFEYFSETQRNKGNFPGRFSGRQFSNSRSEMNVSTLELGDSALYLCASSLADTFRTEAFFGQGTRLTVV.

The chain joins TRBV5-1 to TRBJ2-2, with 10 bases fitting TRBD1. There are 14 residues in the CDR3. Trimming removed 4 bases from V and 5 bases from J; junction bases left unmatched: 2. The germline gives CDR1 SGHRS, CDR2 YFSETQ. The CDR3 loop is CASSRDRGTGELFF. In nucleotides, the CDR3 is TGCGCCAGCAGCCGGGACAGGGGTACCGGGGAGCTGTTTTTT.

The J gene is TRBJ2-1, the V gene TRBV30; D gene uncertain. The germline V gene encodes CDR1 GTSNPN and CDR2 SVGIG (reference sequence). CDR3 size: 13 residues. Trimming took off 3 bases at V and 2 bases at J, with 8 bases between the two ends. The CDR3 region has the DNA TGTGCCTGGAGCACAGCAACCTACAATGAGCAGTTCTTC. Translation gives CAWSTATYNEQFF.

About this clone: Other DNA sequences within the sample encode an identical CDR3. V gene TRBV29-1 combines with J gene TRBJ1-1; D is ambiguous. V lost 1 base, J lost 0 bases, and 6 bases lay in between. Germline V CDR1 and CDR2: SQVTM, ANQGSEA. This CDR3 has 13 amino acids. As DNA, the CDR3 is TGCAGCGTTGAAGGAGGGTTGAACACTGAAGCTTTCTTT. Its translation: CSVEGGLNTEAFF. Variable domain in full (rest from reference TRBV29-1 and TRBJ1-1): SAVISQKPSRDICQRGTSLTIQCQVDSQVTMMFWYRQQPGQSLTLIATANQGSEATYESGFVIDKFPISRPNLTFSTLTVSNMSPEDSSIYLCSVEGGLNTEAFFGQGTRLTVV.

This chain uses TRBV11-3 with TRBJ2-3, with D uncertain. Trimming left V 1 base short and J 6 bases short, with 8 bases between. The CDR3 totals 13 residues. Germline assignment: CDR1 SGHNT and CDR2 YENEEA. In nucleotides, the CDR3 is TGTGCCAGCAGCTTAGGAGCTGGGGATACGCAGTATTTT. Encoded protein: CASSLGAGDTQYF.

The V gene is TRBV28, the J gene TRBJ2-1, with TRBD1 matching 8 bases. Trimming took 3 bases from V and 7 from J; bases not matched to a gene: 5. Germline CDR1 is MDHEN and CDR2 is SYDVKM. The CDR3 is 14 amino acids. The CDR3 nucleotides are TGTGCCAGCAGTTTCCCGGACAGGGTGAATGAGCAGTTCTTC. It translates to CASSFPDRVNEQFF. Together with reference TRBV28 and TRBJ2-1, the CDR3 gives the full variable domain: DVKVTQSSRYLVKRTGEKVFLECVQDMDHENMFWYRQDPGLGLRLIYFSYDVKMKEKGDIPEGYSVSREKKERFSLILESASTNQTSMYLCASSFPDRVNEQFFGPGTRLTVL.

The chain is built from TRBV6-5 and TRBJ1-6, with 7 bases identical to TRBD1. The germline V gene has CDR1 MNHEY and CDR2 SVGAGI. The CDR3 runs 15 residues. V was pared by 4 bases and J by 6 bases, with 6 bases of the junction left unmatched. The CDR3 loop reads CASSLWRDSNSPLHF. The CDR3 bases are TGTGCCAGCAGTTTGTGGAGGGACAGTAATTCACCCCTCCACTTT.

The genes are TRBV18 and TRBJ2-1; the D gene is possibly TRBD2 (7 bases). Trimming stripped 3 bases from V and 6 bases from J, with 18 bases between. Germline CDR1 is KGHSH and CDR2 is LQKENI. This CDR3 spans 16 amino acids. The CDR3 here is CASSPMGGRVGNEQFF. DNA of the CDR3: TGTGCCAGCTCACCCATGGGGGGGCGAGTGGGCAATGAGCAGTTCTTC.

J is TRBJ2-1 and V is TRBV7-2, with D perhaps matching TRBD1 (5 bases). Germline V gene lookup returns CDR1 SGHTA and CDR2 FQGNSA. The CDR3 loop spans 14 amino acids. Between the trimmed V and J ends, which lost 5 bases and 2 bases, there was a span of 10 bases. CDR3 protein: CASSPGPAYNEQFF. The CDR3 DNA sequence: TGTGCCAGCAGCCCAGGGCCAGCCTACAATGAGCAGTTCTTC.

The rearrangement links TRBV7-6 to TRBJ1-1; TRBD1 matches at 10 bases. The CDR3 consists of 13 residues. Germline assignment: CDR1 SGHVS and CDR2 FNYEAQ. With V trimmed by 5 bases and J by 3 bases, 0 bases remained unmatched. The CDR3 spells CASSGTGDTEAFF. In nucleotides, the CDR3 is TGTGCCAGCAGCGGGACAGGGGACACTGAAGCTTTCTTT.

The chain uses TRBV10-3 and TRBJ2-1; 13 positions match TRBD2. This CDR3 spans 15 amino acids. Germline CDR1 reads ENHRY; CDR2 reads SYGVKD. J was trimmed by 6 bases and V by 2 bases; bases with no gene match: 1. CDR3 nucleotide sequence: TGTGCCATCAGTGAGGGACTAGCGGGAGTCAATGAGCAGTTCTTC. Its protein is CAISEGLAGVNEQFF.

The V call is TRBV29-1, the J call TRBJ2-7; a weak D match, TRBD2 (6 bases). Germline V CDR1 and CDR2: SQVTM, ANQGSEA. The CDR3 is made up of 13 amino acids. V lost 4 bases and J 5 bases, leaving 15 bases between the germline ends. The CDR3 loop is CSVGAGRINEQYF. In DNA form, the CDR3 reads TGCAGCGTTGGGGCAGGGAGGATAAACGAGCAGTACTTC.

The CDR3 sequence: CASSTGVVTEAFF. In DNA, the CDR3 is TGTGCCAGCTCCACAGGGGTTGTGACTGAAGCTTTCTTT. This chain connects TRBV18 to TRBJ1-1, with 7 bases matching TRBD1. V shed 6 bases, J shed 5 bases, and the junction held 6 bases outside the gene matches. Germline V gene data show CDR1 as KGHSH and CDR2 as LQKENI. The CDR3 is 13 residues long.